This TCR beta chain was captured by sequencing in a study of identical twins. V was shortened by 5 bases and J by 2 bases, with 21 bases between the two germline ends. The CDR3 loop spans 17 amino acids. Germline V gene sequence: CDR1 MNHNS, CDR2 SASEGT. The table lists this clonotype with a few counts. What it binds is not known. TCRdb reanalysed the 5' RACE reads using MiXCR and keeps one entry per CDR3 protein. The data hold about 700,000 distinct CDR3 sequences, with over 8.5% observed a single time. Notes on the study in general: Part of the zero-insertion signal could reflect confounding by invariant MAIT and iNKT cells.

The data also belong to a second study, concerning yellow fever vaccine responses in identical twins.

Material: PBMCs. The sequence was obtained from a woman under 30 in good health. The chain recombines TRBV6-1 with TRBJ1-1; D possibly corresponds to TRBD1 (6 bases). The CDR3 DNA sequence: TGTGCCAGCAGTAGCGAAGCAGGGGTCCGAGTTAACACTGAAGCTTTCTTT. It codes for CASSSEAGVRVNTEAFF.